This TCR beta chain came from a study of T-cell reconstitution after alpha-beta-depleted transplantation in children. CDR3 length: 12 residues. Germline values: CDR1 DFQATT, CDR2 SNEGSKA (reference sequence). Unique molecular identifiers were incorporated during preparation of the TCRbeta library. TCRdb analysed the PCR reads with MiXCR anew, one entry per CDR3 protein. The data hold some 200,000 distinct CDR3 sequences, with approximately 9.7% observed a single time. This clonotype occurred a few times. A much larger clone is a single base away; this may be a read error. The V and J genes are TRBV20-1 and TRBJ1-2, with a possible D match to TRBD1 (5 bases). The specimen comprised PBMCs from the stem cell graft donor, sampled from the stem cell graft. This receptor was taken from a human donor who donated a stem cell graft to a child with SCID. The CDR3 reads CSARDWDYGYPF. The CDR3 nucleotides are TGCAGTGCTAGAGATTGGGACTATGGCTACCCCTTC.